This T cell receptor (beta chain) was captured in a study of blood T cell repertoires in COVID-19. Background on the study: Both acute and convalescent COVID-19 samples were obtained from the United States, Italy and Spain. From T cells, B-cell-depleted T cells, or PBMCs came the material, which was cDNA or gDNA.

Study processing details: Researchers report that nucleated cell counts were estimated from reference gene primer amplification. The repertoire was sequenced with immunoSEQ multiplex PCR; TCRdb's copy has only in-frame clones and lacks some. That table is the source of V, J and clone size, and D and trimming were worked out from the DNA. The table shows approximately 230,000 clones, with just under 85% occurring only once. Germline V gene lookup returns CDR1 SGDLS and CDR2 YYNGEE. The CDR3 runs 14 residues. J lost 3 bases, V lost 2 bases, and 4 bases had no gene match. Sequencing was carried out using peripheral blood. J is TRBJ2-7 and V is TRBV9, with 8 bases fitting TRBD2. The source is a man older than 75 with acute or convalescent COVID-19. The CDR3 bases are TGTGCCAGCAGCGTGAGTAGCGGGATCTACGAGCAGTACTTC. This encodes CASSVSSGIYEQYF.